Reported below is one TCR beta chain. As yet, its antigen is unknown. The data stem from a study of cytotoxic CD8 clonotypes in ibrutinib-treated CLL. Study-wide findings and caveats: Baseline clonality, above age-matched healthy donor levels, tracked circulating CD8+ T-cell counts.

About 2 micrograms of genomic DNA, which was extracted from cryopreserved PBMCs, served as the material used for the TCR beta libraries. Sequenced by immunoSEQ multiplex PCR; TCRdb stores in-frame clones only, minus some. The repertoire includes about 130,000 clones, 79% of them detected once, and about 13% sits in the top ten. V was clipped by 2 bases and J by 4 bases, with 6 bases between them. The CDR3 totals 12 residues. From germline, CDR1 is SQVTM and CDR2 ANQGSEA. This clonotype was obtained from a human donor with chronic lymphocytic leukemia. The chain uses TRBV29-1 and TRBJ1-3; no clear D. This material consisted of PBMCs, taken after 12 months of ibrutinib treatment. The CDR3 nucleotides are TGCAGCGTTGAAACAGTCGGAAACACCATATATTTT. It codes for CSVETVGNTIYF.